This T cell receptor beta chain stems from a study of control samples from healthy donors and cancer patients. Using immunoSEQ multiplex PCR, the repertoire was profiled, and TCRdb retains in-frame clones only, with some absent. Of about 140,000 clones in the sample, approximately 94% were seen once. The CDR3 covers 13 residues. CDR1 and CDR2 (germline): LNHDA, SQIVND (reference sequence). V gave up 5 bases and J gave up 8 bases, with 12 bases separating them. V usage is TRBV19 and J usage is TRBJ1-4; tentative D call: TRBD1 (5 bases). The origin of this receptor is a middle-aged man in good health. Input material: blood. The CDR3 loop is CASSDSSREKLFF. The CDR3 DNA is TGTGCCAGTAGTGACAGTTCTCGGGAAAAACTGTTTTTT.